This entry is about one T cell receptor (beta chain). Using immunoSEQ multiplex PCR, the repertoire was profiled, and TCRdb retains in-frame clones only, with some absent. The sample has under 55,000 clones, 75% to 85% seen once; the top ten hold 0.67%. CDR3 size: 16 residues. Germline loops: CDR1 MDHEN, CDR2 SYDVKM. J was trimmed by 4 bases and V by 4 bases; bases with no gene match: 9. The sample is drawn from a study of memory CD4+ T cells and cytomegalovirus serostatus. The sort gate was single viable CD3+CD4+CD8-CD45RO+ cells for memory CD4+ T cells. The source material was memory CD4+ T cells from blood. This chain connects TRBV28 to TRBJ1-4; TRBD1 aligns across 7 bases. This receptor was taken from an adult in good health and CMV-seronegative. The CDR3 here is CASSYTTGTVNEKLFF. CDR3 coding DNA: TGTGCCAGCAGTTACACGACCGGGACAGTTAATGAAAAACTGTTTTTT. Full variable domain (remainder filled in from reference TRBV28 and TRBJ1-4): DVKVTQSSRYLVKRTGEKVFLECVQDMDHENMFWYRQDPGLGLRLIYFSYDVKMKEKGDIPEGYSVSREKKERFSLILESASTNQTSMYLCASSYTTGTVNEKLFFGSGTQLSVL.